The rows below give T cell receptor beta chains drawn from one sample of a study of graft-versus-host responses after intestinal transplantation. Method: immunoSEQ multiplex PCR; TCRdb's copy keeps in-frame clones and lacks some. The sample shows 90,000 to 130,000 clones, 90% to 95% of them seen only once. The antigens these receptors bind are not known. Sequenced here: unstimulated CD8+ T cells sorted from spleen or lymph node cells, sampled before transplant. Source of these receptors: a human donor who was the organ donor for an intestinal transplant. Both conserved end residues are part of each CDR3. D genes are given only for firm matches. Only part of the rows carry a size: once, few, many, or a class if the clone is expanded.

D gene: -
V gene: TRBV19
clone size: -
J gene: TRBJ1-1
CDR3 protein: CASSIVAGTEAFF
CDR3 DNA: TGTGCCAGTAGTATAGTCGCGGGCACTGAAGCTTTCTTT

D gene: -
V gene: TRBV21-1
clone size: -
J gene: TRBJ2-7
CDR3 protein: CASSKDTSGTYEQYF
CDR3 DNA: TGTGCCAGCAGCAAAGACACTAGCGGGACCTACGAGCAGTACTTC

D gene: -
V gene: TRBV4-2
clone size: -
J gene: TRBJ2-7
CDR3 protein: CASSQRVDSPEQYF
CDR3 DNA: TGTGCCAGCAGCCAAAGGGTGGACAGCCCCGAGCAGTACTTC

D gene: TRBD1
V gene: TRBV6-1
clone size: -
J gene: TRBJ2-7
CDR3 protein: CASSPRTGSYYEQYF
CDR3 DNA: TGTGCCAGCAGTCCCAGGACAGGGTCGTACTACGAGCAGTACTTC

D gene: -
V gene: TRBV4-1
clone size: -
J gene: TRBJ1-4
CDR3 protein: CASSIAGMNEKLFF
CDR3 DNA: TGCGCCAGCAGCATAGCAGGGATGAATGAAAAACTGTTTTTT

D gene: -
V gene: TRBV6-1
clone size: -
J gene: TRBJ1-2
CDR3 protein: CASSGGGRYTF
CDR3 DNA: TGTGCCAGCAGCGGAGGGGGACGTTACACCTTC

D gene: -
V gene: TRBV27
clone size: -
J gene: TRBJ2-2
CDR3 protein: CASSFGSRAGELFF
CDR3 DNA: TGTGCCAGCAGTTTCGGTAGTCGTGCCGGGGAGCTGTTTTTT

D gene: TRBD1
V gene: TRBV28
clone size: once
J gene: TRBJ2-7
CDR3 protein: CASTADRVVHEQYF
CDR3 DNA: TGTGCCAGCACCGCGGACAGGGTTGTCCACGAGCAGTACTTC

D gene: TRBD2
V gene: TRBV30
clone size: once
J gene: TRBJ2-3
CDR3 protein: CAWSVPPGLERYAADTQYF
CDR3 DNA: TGTGCCTGGAGTGTACCTCCGGGACTAGAACGATATGCGGCAGATACGCAGTATTTT

D gene: -
V gene: TRBV27
clone size: -
J gene: TRBJ2-7
CDR3 protein: CASSGGTDYYEQYF
CDR3 DNA: TGTGCCAGCAGTGGGGGGACAGATTACTACGAGCAGTACTTC

D gene: -
V gene: TRBV7-9
clone size: once
J gene: TRBJ2-1
CDR3 protein: CASSHSPEPEQFF
CDR3 DNA: TGTGCCAGCAGCCATTCCCCGGAACCCGAGCAGTTCTTC

D gene: TRBD1
V gene: TRBV6-6
clone size: -
J gene: TRBJ2-7
CDR3 protein: CASSPTGLGYEQYF
CDR3 DNA: TGTGCCAGCAGTCCGACAGGGCTAGGCTACGAGCAGTACTTC

D gene: -
V gene: TRBV21-1
clone size: -
J gene: TRBJ2-5
CDR3 protein: CASSKWGGVQETQYF
CDR3 DNA: TGTGCCAGCAGCAAATGGGGGGGAGTGCAAGAGACCCAGTACTTC

D gene: -
V gene: TRBV10-3
clone size: -
J gene: TRBJ1-2
CDR3 protein: CAISEGTLEGYTF
CDR3 DNA: TGTGCCATCAGTGAGGGGACGTTGGAAGGCTACACCTTC

D gene: TRBD2
V gene: TRBV4-1
clone size: -
J gene: TRBJ2-7
CDR3 protein: CASSQDRASGHYEQYF
CDR3 DNA: TGCGCCAGCAGCCAAGATCGGGCTAGCGGGCACTACGAGCAGTACTTC

D gene: TRBD1
V gene: TRBV6-6
clone size: few
J gene: TRBJ1-2
CDR3 protein: CASSYPGQGFDGYTF
CDR3 DNA: TGTGCCAGCAGTTACCCGGGACAGGGGTTCGATGGCTACACCTTC

D gene: TRBD2
V gene: TRBV9
clone size: -
J gene: TRBJ2-5
CDR3 protein: CASSLAGGPGETQYF
CDR3 DNA: TGTGCCAGCAGCTTAGCGGGAGGGCCGGGTGAGACCCAGTACTTC

D gene: -
V gene: TRBV21-1
clone size: once
J gene: TRBJ1-1
CDR3 protein: CASSKDSPDRGTEAFF
CDR3 DNA: TGTGCCAGCAGCAAAGACTCCCCCGACAGGGGGACTGAAGCTTTCTTT

D gene: -
V gene: TRBV5-4
clone size: -
J gene: TRBJ2-5
CDR3 protein: CATSEAVQETQYF
CDR3 DNA: TGTGCCACCTCCGAGGCGGTCCAAGAGACCCAGTACTTC

D gene: TRBD1
V gene: TRBV28
clone size: -
J gene: TRBJ2-3
CDR3 protein: CASSRQGAMSDTQYF
CDR3 DNA: TGTGCCAGCAGTCGACAGGGGGCTATGTCAGATACGCAGTATTTT

D gene: TRBD2
V gene: TRBV4-1
clone size: -
J gene: TRBJ2-7
CDR3 protein: CASSQIKREQSYEQYF
CDR3 DNA: TGCGCCAGCAGCCAAATAAAGCGGGAGCAGTCCTACGAGCAGTACTTC

D gene: TRBD1
V gene: TRBV25-1
clone size: -
J gene: TRBJ2-1
CDR3 protein: CASTRTGGNEQFF
CDR3 DNA: TGTGCCAGCACCCGGACAGGGGGCAATGAGCAGTTCTTC

D gene: -
V gene: TRBV4-3
clone size: once
J gene: TRBJ1-5
CDR3 protein: CASSQDRGSNQPQHF
CDR3 DNA: TGCGCCAGCAGCCAAGACAGGGGAAGCAATCAGCCCCAGCATTTT

D gene: -
V gene: TRBV19
clone size: -
J gene: TRBJ2-2
CDR3 protein: CASSIPFPGELFF
CDR3 DNA: TGTGCCAGTAGTATTCCTTTTCCCGGGGAGCTGTTTTTT

D gene: TRBD2
V gene: TRBV5-6
clone size: -
J gene: TRBJ2-7
CDR3 protein: CASSELAGEMAYEQYF
CDR3 DNA: TGTGCCAGCAGCGAATTGGCGGGAGAGATGGCCTACGAGCAGTACTTC

D gene: TRBD1
V gene: TRBV7-8
clone size: -
J gene: TRBJ2-3
CDR3 protein: CASSLKTGGTDTQYF
CDR3 DNA: TGTGCCAGCAGCTTAAAGACAGGGGGCACAGATACGCAGTATTTT

D gene: -
V gene: TRBV4-2
clone size: -
J gene: TRBJ2-7
CDR3 protein: CASSQDPTPSYEQYF
CDR3 DNA: TGTGCCAGCAGCCAAGACCCGACACCATCCTACGAGCAGTACTTC

D gene: -
V gene: TRBV2
clone size: once
J gene: TRBJ1-2
CDR3 protein: CASSDRFVNRPYGYTF
CDR3 DNA: TGTGCCAGCAGTGATCGGTTTGTTAACAGGCCTTATGGCTACACCTTC

D gene: -
V gene: TRBV13
clone size: -
J gene: TRBJ1-1
CDR3 protein: CASSFGGTNTEAFF
CDR3 DNA: TGTGCCAGCAGCTTTGGGGGGACGAACACTGAAGCTTTCTTT

D gene: -
V gene: TRBV6-5
clone size: -
J gene: TRBJ2-1
CDR3 protein: CASSQLPGGYNEQFF
CDR3 DNA: TGTGCCAGCAGTCAGCTTCCCGGAGGGTACAATGAGCAGTTCTTC

D gene: -
V gene: TRBV5-6
clone size: -
J gene: TRBJ1-2
CDR3 protein: CASSSATTSNYGYTF
CDR3 DNA: TGTGCCAGCAGCTCCGCGACGACAAGTAACTATGGCTACACCTTC

D gene: TRBD1
V gene: TRBV4-1
clone size: few
J gene: TRBJ1-4
CDR3 protein: CASSRMDRGEVFF
CDR3 DNA: TGCGCCAGCAGCCGAATGGACAGGGGGGAGGTGTTTTTT

D gene: TRBD2
V gene: TRBV4-1
clone size: -
J gene: TRBJ2-2
CDR3 protein: CASSRTSGTLNTGELFF
CDR3 DNA: TGCGCCAGCAGCCGGACTAGCGGGACATTGAACACCGGGGAGCTGTTTTTT

D gene: TRBD2
V gene: TRBV2
clone size: -
J gene: TRBJ2-3
CDR3 protein: CASSEVAPGLAGGPTSTDTQYF
CDR3 DNA: TGTGCCAGCAGTGAAGTAGCCCCGGGACTAGCGGGAGGGCCGACTAGCACAGATACGCAGTATTTT

D gene: -
V gene: TRBV28
clone size: -
J gene: TRBJ2-5
CDR3 protein: CASSYQETQYF
CDR3 DNA: TGTGCCAGCAGTTACCAAGAGACCCAGTACTTC

D gene: -
V gene: TRBV6-5
clone size: -
J gene: TRBJ1-5
CDR3 protein: CASSRGSDQPQHF
CDR3 DNA: TGTGCCAGCAGCAGGGGCAGCGATCAGCCCCAGCATTTT

D gene: TRBD1
V gene: TRBV19
clone size: -
J gene: TRBJ2-1
CDR3 protein: CASSEWDRGHEQFF
CDR3 DNA: TGTGCCAGTAGTGAATGGGACAGGGGTCATGAGCAGTTCTTC

D gene: TRBD1
V gene: TRBV6-1
clone size: few
J gene: TRBJ2-2
CDR3 protein: CASEGQDATGELFF
CDR3 DNA: TGTGCCAGCGAGGGACAGGATGCCACCGGGGAGCTGTTTTTT